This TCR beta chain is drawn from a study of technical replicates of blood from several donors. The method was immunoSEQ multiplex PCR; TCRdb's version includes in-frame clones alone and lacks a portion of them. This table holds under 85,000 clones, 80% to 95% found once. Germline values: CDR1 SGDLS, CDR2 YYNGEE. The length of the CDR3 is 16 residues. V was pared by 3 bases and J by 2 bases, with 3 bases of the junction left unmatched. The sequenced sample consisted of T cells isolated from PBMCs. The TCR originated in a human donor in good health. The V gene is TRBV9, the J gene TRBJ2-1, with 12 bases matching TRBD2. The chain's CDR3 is CASSGRTSGAYNEQFF. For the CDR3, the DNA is TGTGCCAGCAGCGGGAGGACTAGCGGGGCCTACAATGAGCAGTTCTTC.